A selection of T cell receptor beta chains follows, all from one sample in a study of shared clonotypes between healthy human individuals. The repertoire was sequenced with immunoSEQ multiplex PCR; TCRdb's copy has only in-frame clones and lacks some. The sample consists of roughly 1,500,000 clones, approximately 98.5% of them appearing once. Material: naive CD4+ T cells sorted from blood. The origin of the receptors is a man aged 25-45 years in good health. Both conserved end residues are part of each CDR3. The D gene is left open where the match is weak. Clone size is not always given. Where it is, it says once, few, many or a class for expanded clones.

d_gene | j_gene | abundance | v_gene | CDR3nt | CDR3aa
- | TRBJ2-3 | - | TRBV7-9 | TGTGCCAGCAGCTTAGACAGGTACACAGATACGCAGTATTTT | CASSLDRYTDTQYF
- | TRBJ2-5 | - | TRBV7-2 | TGTGCCAGCAGCCAGCTAGAGACCCAGTACTTC | CASSQLETQYF
- | TRBJ2-1 | - | TRBV29-1 | TGCAGCGTAGACGTGGGGACCTACAATGAGCAGTTCTTC | CSVDVGTYNEQFF
- | TRBJ2-3 | - | TRBV27 | TGTGCCACCACCCCCACAGCGCTCAACACAGATACGCAGTATTTT | CATTPTALNTDTQYF
- | TRBJ2-2 | - | TRBV25-1 | TGTGCCAGCAGTGAGATTGGTGGAACCGGGGAGCTGTTTTTT | CASSEIGGTGELFF
TRBD1 | TRBJ2-1 | - | TRBV5-5 | TGTGCCAGCAGCCAGGCCGGACAGGATGCCTACAATGAGCAGTTCTTC | CASSQAGQDAYNEQFF
- | TRBJ1-1 | - | TRBV5-1 | TGCGCCAGCCGTTCGACGGTGAACACTGAAGCTTTCTTT | CASRSTVNTEAFF
- | TRBJ2-1 | - | TRBV19 | TGTGCCAGTAGTATAATCCATGCGGGTGGGGACAATGAGCAGTTCTTC | CASSIIHAGGDNEQFF
- | TRBJ1-2 | - | TRBV18 | TGTGCCAGCTCTCCCATTCCATTCGGAACTAACTATGGCTACACCTTC | CASSPIPFGTNYGYTF
TRBD2 | TRBJ2-5 | - | TRBV29-1 | TGCAGCGGGGGGGGGTCAGAGACCCAGTACTTC | CSGGGSETQYF
- | TRBJ2-2 | - | TRBV11-3 | TGTGCCAGCAGCTTAGTGGACGGGGGGCCAGGGGAGCTGTTTTTT | CASSLVDGGPGELFF
TRBD2 | TRBJ2-7 | - | TRBV28 | TGTGCCAGCAGCTCCTGGACTAGCGGGAACCACTACGAGCAGTACTTC | CASSSWTSGNHYEQYF
- | TRBJ1-5 | once | TRBV28 | TGTGCCAGCAGTTTATTGGGAGGTCAGCCCCAGCATTTT | CASSLLGGQPQHF
- | TRBJ2-5 | once | TRBV18 | TGTGCCAGCTCTCCTTCGGGGCAAGAGACCCAGTACTTC | CASSPSGQETQYF
- | TRBJ1-2 | once | TRBV28 | TGTGCCAGCGGATCCGCCCTAAATGGCTACACCTTC | CASGSALNGYTF
TRBD1 | TRBJ1-2 | - | TRBV2 | TGTGCCAGCAGTGAGTCGGGACAGGTTCCCTATGGCTACACCTTC | CASSESGQVPYGYTF
- | TRBJ2-7 | - | TRBV19 | TGTGCCAGTAGTACCCACTTGCGGACGAATGAGCAGTACTTC | CASSTHLRTNEQYF
- | TRBJ1-5 | - | TRBV6-1 | TGTGCCACTTTATTGGAGCCGGGCAATCAGCCCCAGCATTTT | CATLLEPGNQPQHF
- | TRBJ2-7 | - | TRBV6-1 | TGTGCCAGCACCCCAGGAATCTCCTACGAGCAGTACTTC | CASTPGISYEQYF
- | TRBJ2-7 | - | TRBV5-1 | TGCGCCAGCAGCTTCCGGGACGCAGGAGTGGGGGAGCAGTACTTC | CASSFRDAGVGEQYF
- | TRBJ2-7 | - | TRBV2 | TGTGCCAGCAGGACTACGTACGAGCAGTACTTC | CASRTTYEQYF
TRBD1 | TRBJ1-2 | - | TRBV5-1 | TGCGCCAGCAGCCCCGGGACAGGCGCTGCACTAGGCTACACCTTC | CASSPGTGAALGYTF
TRBD1 | TRBJ2-7 | - | TRBV5-1 | TGCGCCAGCAGCCGAACGCGGACAGGGACCCACGAGCAGTACTTC | CASSRTRTGTHEQYF
TRBD1 | TRBJ1-5 | - | TRBV28 | TGTGCCAGCAGTGCGCACAGGGGCCCGGGCGGGCAGCCCCAGCATTTT | CASSAHRGPGGQPQHF
- | TRBJ2-7 | - | TRBV5-1 | TGCGCCAGCAGCTCCCCAGGGAGCTCCTACGAGCAGTACTTC | CASSSPGSSYEQYF
- | TRBJ2-1 | - | TRBV18 | TGTGCCAGCTCACCACTTCCCCTGGACAGATCCAATGAGCAGTTCTTC | CASSPLPLDRSNEQFF
TRBD1 | TRBJ1-1 | once | TRBV5-8 | TGTGCCAGCAGCTCTGGACAGGGAAAAGGGAACACTGAAGCTTTCTTT | CASSSGQGKGNTEAFF
- | TRBJ2-5 | - | TRBV4-1 | TGCGCCAGCAGCCAGAACCAGGGGGGGCAAGAGACCCAGTACTTC | CASSQNQGGQETQYF
TRBD1 | TRBJ1-2 | - | TRBV4-2 | TGTGCCAGCAGCCCAAGGACAGGGGACTATGGCTACACCTTC | CASSPRTGDYGYTF
TRBD1 | TRBJ2-5 | - | TRBV28 | TGTGCCAGCAGTTACTATCAGGGGGCCCAGTACTTC | CASSYYQGAQYF
TRBD2 | TRBJ2-7 | - | TRBV5-1 | TGCGCCAGCAGCTGGGGAGGGAGCTCCTACGAGCAGTACTTC | CASSWGGSSYEQYF
TRBD1 | TRBJ2-1 | - | TRBV16 | TGTGCCAGCAGCCATCCCGGGACAGAGTACAATGAGCAGTTCTTC | CASSHPGTEYNEQFF
- | TRBJ2-7 | - | TRBV10-3 | TGTGCCATCAGTGGGACCCCAGACGAGCAGTACTTC | CAISGTPDEQYF
TRBD2 | TRBJ2-1 | - | TRBV29-1 | TGCAGCGGACTAGCGGCGTCCTACAATGAGCAGTTCTTC | CSGLAASYNEQFF
- | TRBJ2-7 | - | TRBV10-1 | TGCGCCAGCAGTGAGTCACCTACAGCCATTTACGAGCAGTACTTC | CASSESPTAIYEQYF
- | TRBJ2-3 | - | TRBV14 | TGTGCCAGCAGCCAGAACACGGGAGCCTCCACAGATACGCAGTATTTT | CASSQNTGASTDTQYF
- | TRBJ2-7 | - | TRBV5-5 | TGTGCCAGCAGCTCGGTCAGGGAATCGCCCTACGAGCAGTACTTC | CASSSVRESPYEQYF
TRBD2 | TRBJ2-3 | - | TRBV5-8 | TGTGCCAGCAGCCAACTAGCGGGAGGGGCTTTTACGCAGTATTTT | CASSQLAGGAFTQYF
- | TRBJ1-3 | once | TRBV7-2 | TGTGCCAGCAGCCGAGAGATCTCTGTTGGAAACACCATATATTTT | CASSREISVGNTIYF
- | TRBJ2-2 | - | TRBV2 | TGTGCCAGCAGTGAGGGGCTAGACACCGGGGAGCTGTTTTTT | CASSEGLDTGELFF
- | TRBJ2-3 | - | TRBV5-8 | TGTGCCAGCAGTTTCAGGACAGTCACAGATACGCAGTATTTT | CASSFRTVTDTQYF
- | TRBJ1-1 | - | TRBV4-2 | TGTGCCAGCAGCCAAGAAGGAAGGGGCACTGAAGCTTTCTTT | CASSQEGRGTEAFF
- | TRBJ1-1 | - | TRBV13 | TGTGCCAGCAGCGACCGGGGTACTGAAGCTTTCTTT | CASSDRGTEAFF
- | TRBJ1-5 | - | TRBV28 | TGTGCCAGTAGCCGTCCCGGGGCCTCCGGGCGGCCCCAGCATTTT | CASSRPGASGRPQHF
- | TRBJ1-1 | - | TRBV15 | TGTGCCACCAGCAGGGGTTTCACTGAAGCTTTCTTT | CATSRGFTEAFF
TRBD2 | TRBJ2-1 | once | TRBV15 | TGTGCCACCAGCCGGCTAGCGGGAGAGTACAATGAGCAGTTCTTC | CATSRLAGEYNEQFF
- | TRBJ2-3 | - | TRBV5-8 | TGTGCCAGCAGCCTAATAGCTACAACAGATACGCAGTATTTT | CASSLIATTDTQYF
- | TRBJ2-4 | - | TRBV7-9 | TGTGCCAGCAGCTTAGAATGGGGGGCGGGAGCCAAAAACATTCAGTACTTC | CASSLEWGAGAKNIQYF
- | TRBJ2-4 | - | TRBV7-3 | TGTGCCAGCAGCCTAGCCCCAGGGCGAGACATTCAGTACTTC | CASSLAPGRDIQYF
- | TRBJ1-1 | - | TRBV28 | TGTGCCAGCAGTTTCGGCAGGGGCGCTGACACTGAAGCTTTCTTT | CASSFGRGADTEAFF
- | TRBJ2-7 | - | TRBV10-3 | TGTGCCATCAGTCCAACAGTTTACGAGCAGTACTTC | CAISPTVYEQYF
TRBD1 | TRBJ2-7 | - | TRBV5-4 | TGTGCCAGCAGCTTGGCGGGACAGGCCTCCTACGAGCAGTACTTC | CASSLAGQASYEQYF
- | TRBJ2-7 | - | TRBV19 | TGTGCCAGTAGTTACAAGGGGTCGGGTCACGAGCAGTACTTC | CASSYKGSGHEQYF
- | TRBJ1-1 | - | TRBV27 | TGTGCCAGCAGTTTACGATTGGACACTGAAGCTTTCTTT | CASSLRLDTEAFF
- | TRBJ2-5 | - | TRBV18 | TGTGCCAGCTCACCACTAGACGCGCAAGAGACCCAGTACTTC | CASSPLDAQETQYF
- | TRBJ1-5 | - | TRBV5-4 | TGTGCCACCCAAGAGGGGATCAATCAGCCCCAGCATTTT | CATQEGINQPQHF
- | TRBJ2-7 | - | TRBV5-4 | TGTGCCAGCAGCTTTGGCGGTTTGGAGCAGTACTTC | CASSFGGLEQYF